This T cell receptor beta chain is drawn from a study of T cells after yellow fever vaccination (dated by TCRdb to about 2019). With regard to the full study: Libraries from fractions with low cell numbers were prepared with the SMART-Seq v4 Ultra Low Input RNA kit. To track T-cell clones before and after primary and booster YFV17D yellow fever vaccination, bulk TCR alpha and beta repertoires were sequenced longitudinally. Two healthy male donors made up the cohort, one aged 18 to 30 years and the other aged 30 to 40 years. Blood samples were taken at several timepoints before and after primary and secondary immunization, and bulk PBMC replicates and cell subsets were isolated.

As to this clonotype: The antigen it recognizes is unknown. No base qualities exist here, and no much larger clone lies one base off it.

What this sample's treatment or condition label stands for: live attenuated yellow fever vaccine strain. At each blood-draw timepoint, two biological replicates of bulk PBMCs were obtained. A standard Ficoll-Paque protocol was used to isolate PBMCs from peripheral blood. TriZol was used to extract RNA from bulk PBMCs, CD4 and CD8 fractions, and dextramer-positive and dextramer-negative fractions. What the work shows at the level of the full study, not this receptor alone: Because abundant contaminating clonotypes from the bulk population could be contained in FACS-sorted repertoires, computational filtering was required. Only a couple of donors were included in the study, so the extent to which the findings can be generalized is limited. The secondary T-cell response was found to be weaker but faster than the primary response, with a peak reached on day 5 rather than on day 15. Most clones expanded after primary vaccination were re-detected after the booster (about 96% of CD4 and around 88% of CD8), suggesting broad memory maintenance. A small fraction of clonotypes appeared in both the CD4 and CD8 compartments, likely as a result of convergent recombination.

Synthesis of TCR cDNA relied on 5'RACE template switching, a step that introduced a universal primer site along with unique molecular identifiers. Priming of cDNA synthesis was performed from both the TCR alpha and TCR beta constant segments. Library amplification used two PCR steps, and the second PCR step added sample barcodes and sequencing adapters. Sequencing of libraries was performed on Illumina HiSeq 2500 (2x100 bp) or NovaSeq (2x150 bp). In the paper's pipeline: Demultiplexing of reads and collapsing into UMI consensus sequences were performed with MIGEC, and V(D)J alignment was carried out with MiXCR. Vaccine-responding clonotypes were identified with edgeR using replicate PBMC samples, with FDR below 0.01 and a log2 fold change above 5 up to day 15 being required. Bulk clonotypes were assigned CD4 or CD8 identity according to which sequenced CD4 or CD8 repertoire held them at higher abundance. TCRdb itself trimmed the public reads at Q25 with fastp, ran MiXCR and retained productive beta chains. Entries that share a CDR3 protein sequence are merged under the most common genes and DNA. V and J calls and clone size were set by TCRdb, not the authors. This sample has 500,000 to 650,000 distinct CDR3 sequences in its table, and about a sixth of those were observed once. The ten largest clones take up 15% to 20% of the sample.

CDR1 GTSNPN and CDR2 SVGIG are derived from the germline V gene (reference sequence). The CDR3 holds 16 amino acids from the cysteine to the phenylalanine. The retained sequence is limited to the CDR3, 48 bases, with the frame set at the first base. The V and J ends are trimmed by 1 base and 0 bases, leaving 10 bases between them. The TCR comes from a man aged 18 to 30 who received the YFV17D yellow fever vaccine. Sequenced material: PBMCs, taken more than 4 days after the first yellow fever vaccination. This sequence uses TRBV30 and TRBJ1-6; TRBD1 is possibly the D segment (5 matching bases). The CDR3 here reads CAWSASQGSYNSPLHF. Here is the DNA: TGTGCCTGGAGTGCGTCCCAGGGCTCCTATAATTCACCCCTCCACTTT.